These T cell receptor beta chains were read from a single sample in a study of vaccination effects on CD4 cells after COVID-19. No antigen is known for these receptors. Clones were read by immunoSEQ multiplex PCR, and TCRdb kept only the in-frame ones, dropping some. The sample lists 8,000 to 10,000 clones; around 76% were seen once. Sequencing was performed on CD4+ T cells from PBMCs cultured without peptide, taken after COVID-19 vaccination. The source of these receptors is a human donor who received a COVID-19 vaccine. Each CDR3 is given without its conserved first and last residue. D genes are given only for firm matches. Size is omitted from some rows. Given values are once, few, many or a class for expanded clones.

CDR3 length | D gene | clone size | J gene | V gene | CDR3 protein
13 | . | . | TRBJ1-6 | TRBV3-1/TRBV3-2 | ASSLGVTLNSPLH
13 | . | . | TRBJ2-7 | TRBV4-2 | ASSQDTARGYEQY
16 | TRBD2 | . | TRBJ2-1 | TRBV20-1 | SASGVAGGPGVSNEQF
14 | TRBD2 | . | TRBJ2-3 | TRBV9 | ASSLTGLAGTNTQY
12 | TRBD1 | once | TRBJ2-7 | TRBV6-5 | ASSSDRGPYEQY
11 | TRBD1 | . | TRBJ1-2 | TRBV12-3/TRBV12-4 | ASSGGTGFGYT
15 | . | . | TRBJ2-3 | TRBV27 | ASSLSATVRRTDTQY
16 | . | . | TRBJ2-2 | TRBV19 | ASSIEGRATTNTGELF
8 | . | few | TRBJ2-5 | TRBV28 | ASSYETQY
12 | TRBD2 | . | TRBJ2-1 | TRBV5-1 | ASRRRGGQYEQF
11 | . | . | TRBJ2-5 | TRBV12-3/TRBV12-4 | ASSPLAQETQY
14 | . | . | TRBJ2-1 | TRBV28 | ASSPASASSYNEQF
13 | . | few | TRBJ1-1 | TRBV5-5 | ASSLSAMSGTEAF
13 | TRBD1 | . | TRBJ1-5 | TRBV19 | ATRDRGYSNQPQH
11 | . | . | TRBJ2-7 | TRBV18 | ASSPFRDYEQY
12 | . | once | TRBJ1-3 | TRBV5-6 | ASSLVETGNTIY
13 | . | . | TRBJ1-1 | TRBV30 | AWSAVITGRTEAF
9 | . | . | TRBJ1-4 | TRBV20-1 | SAGLDRKLF
10 | TRBD1 | . | TRBJ1-1 | TRBV28 | ASSDRGTEAF
8 | . | . | TRBJ1-2 | TRBV30 | AWDNYGYT